The 10 T cell receptor beta chains below all came from one sample that was sequenced in a study of breast tumors, draining lymph nodes, adjacent tissues. TCRdb reprocessed the multiplex PCR reads via MiXCR and lists one record per CDR3 protein. In the table there are more than 10,000 distinct CDR3 sequences, roughly half of which are singletons. Sequenced input: tumor-adjacent breast tissue. The receptor source for this set is a female donor with breast cancer. Some clones in this sample may be carry-over from other donors' samples.

This clonotype was counted between two and nine times. The chain uses TRBV5-1 and TRBJ1-2; no reliable D call. In germline, CDR1 is SGHRS, CDR2 YFSETQ. There are 15 residues in the CDR3. V was clipped by 3 bases and J by 4 bases, with 16 bases between them. CDR3 loop: CASSSKGPSPYGYTF. The CDR3 region has the DNA TGCGCCAGCAGCTCCAAGGGTCCTTCTCCCTATGGCTACACCTTC. The full variable domain, its missing parts supplied by reference TRBV5-1 and TRBJ1-2, is KAGVTQTPRYLIKTRGQQVTLSCSPISGHRSVSWYQQTPGQGLQFLFEYFSETQRNKGNFPGRFSGRQFSNSRSEMNVSTLELGDSALYLCASSSKGPSPYGYTFGSGTRLTVV.

The chain uses TRBV3-1 and TRBJ1-1; 9 bases agree with TRBD1. Germline trimming cut 3 bases from V and 4 bases from J; bases unmatched to any gene: 3. The CDR3 covers 14 residues. In germline, CDR1 is LGHDT, CDR2 YNNKEL (reference sequence). DNA of the CDR3: TGTGCCAGCAGCCATATGACAGGGGGCACTGAAGCTTTCTTT. Its protein is CASSHMTGGTEAFF.

This clonotype appeared many times. The chain combines TRBV6-2 or TRBV6-3 with TRBJ2-7, with D possibly matching TRBD2 (5 bases). Germline loops: CDR1 MNHEY, CDR2 SVGEGT. V was trimmed by 5 bases and J by 0 bases, leaving 14 bases between them. This CDR3 region has 15 residues. In nucleotides, the CDR3 is TGTGCCAGCAGTCACGCACTAGGAAGCTCCTACGAGCAGTACTTC. Translation gives CASSHALGSSYEQYF.

This clonotype was observed many times. A much larger clone is a single base away; this may be a read error. V and J are TRBV20-1 and TRBJ1-5, with D possibly TRBD1 on 6 matching bases. Trimming shortened V by 0 bases and J by 9 bases, and 15 bases separated the two germline ends. Germline CDR1 and CDR2: DFQATT and SNEGSKA (reference sequence). The CDR3 runs 14 residues. The CDR3 sequence: CSARDPGARPPQHF. DNA of the CDR3: TGCAGTGCTAGAGATCCAGGGGCGCGGCCGCCCCAGCATTTT.

J is TRBJ2-7 and V is TRBV6-6, with a tentative D call TRBD2 (5 bases). Germline V lookup: CDR1 MNHNY, CDR2 SVGAGI (reference sequence). This CDR3 comprises 14 residues. Trimming removed 4 bases at V and 4 bases at J, with 14 bases between. The CDR3 protein is CASSWGLGEYEQYF. CDR3 sequence (DNA): TGTGCCAGCAGTTGGGGTCTGGGAGAATACGAGCAGTACTTC.

In this sample, this clonotype turned up many times. This rearrangement joins TRBV6-2 or TRBV6-3 to TRBJ2-7, with unresolved D. CDR3 size: 13 residues. Trimming cost V 5 bases and J 2 bases, with 10 bases left between them. Germline loops: CDR1 MNHEY, CDR2 SVGEGT. The CDR3, as DNA: TGTGCCAGCAGTCGGGTCCCTACCTACGAGCAGTACTTC. Translated, it gives CASSRVPTYEQYF.

This clonotype was seen just once. The chain recombines TRBV4-2 with TRBJ1-2; D is uncertain. Per the germline V gene, CDR1 is LGHNA and CDR2 is YNFKEQ. This CDR3 region has 13 residues. V dropped 0 bases and J dropped 4 bases, with 6 bases sitting between them. The CDR3, as DNA: TGTGCCAGCAGCCAAGAATCAGGCTATGGCTACACCTTC. Amino acids: CASSQESGYGYTF.

The rearrangement links TRBV7-3 to TRBJ2-1; the match to TRBD2 covers 8 bases. The CDR3 sequence is 16 residues long. Trimming removed 1 base from V and 0 bases from J; junction bases left unmatched: 2. Germline V gives CDR1 SGHTA, CDR2 FQGTGA. The CDR3 DNA reads TGTGCCAGCAGCTTAAAGGGGACTAGCTCCTACAATGAGCAGTTCTTC. This translates into CASSLKGTSSYNEQFF.

In this sample, this clonotype is large. CDR3 residues: CASSVSQVSTF. DNA for the CDR3: TGTGCCAGCAGCGTCAGTCAGGTCTCCACCTTC. The V call is TRBV6-1, the J call TRBJ1-2; D call uncertain. Germline-derived CDR1 and CDR2 are MNHNS and SASEGT. V was cut by 6 bases and J by 13 bases, with 15 bases left in between. CDR3 size: 11 residues.

As concerns this clonotype: At one of its ends the junction is not consistent with the germline gene, which may arise from a read error. V is TRBV7-8 and J is TRBJ2-2; 8 bases map to TRBD1. Germline assignment: CDR1 SGHVS and CDR2 FQNEAQ. The CDR3 has 18 residues. Here the CDR3 reads CANSLNRVEQGDTGELFF. In nucleotides, the CDR3 is TGTGCCAACAGCTTAAACAGGGTGGAACAGGGGGACACCGGGGAGCTGTTTTTT.